This T cell receptor (beta chain) was identified during a study of blood T cell repertoires in COVID-19. CDR1 and CDR2 from the germline V gene are MNHGY and SVAAGI. The CDR3 sequence is 12 residues long. V dropped 11 bases and J dropped 5 bases, with 15 bases sitting between them. In the original processing: Reference gene primers were amplified, and this amplification served to estimate nucleated cell counts. TCRdb keeps only in-frame clones here, not all; method: immunoSEQ multiplex PCR. That table gives V, J and clone size, and the DNA gave D and trimming. The sample holds about 330,000 clones, approximately 88% seen once.

This chain uses TRBV6-9 with TRBJ1-1; no reliable D call. The sample comprised PBMCs or T cells enriched from blood (not recorded which). The clonotype was recovered from a man aged 25-45 years who had recovered from COVID-19. In DNA form, the CDR3 reads TGTGCCCACCAGGTTAAGAGAACTGAAGCTTTCTTT. Translation: CAHQVKRTEAFF.